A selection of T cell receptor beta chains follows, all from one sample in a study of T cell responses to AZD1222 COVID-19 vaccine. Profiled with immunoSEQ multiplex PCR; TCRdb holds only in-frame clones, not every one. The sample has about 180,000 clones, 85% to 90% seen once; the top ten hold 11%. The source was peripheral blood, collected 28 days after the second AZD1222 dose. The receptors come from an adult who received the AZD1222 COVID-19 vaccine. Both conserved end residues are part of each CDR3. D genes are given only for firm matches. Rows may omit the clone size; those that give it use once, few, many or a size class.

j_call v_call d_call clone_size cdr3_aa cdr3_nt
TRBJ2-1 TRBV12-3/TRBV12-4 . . CASSLERNEQFF TGTGCCAGCAGTTTAGAGCGGAATGAGCAGTTCTTC
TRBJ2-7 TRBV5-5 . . CASRDSARGEQYF TGTGCCAGCAGGGACAGTGCCCGCGGGGAGCAGTACTTC
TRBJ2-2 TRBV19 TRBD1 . CASSKGTGANTGELFF TGTGCCAGTAGTAAGGGGACAGGGGCGAACACCGGGGAGCTGTTTTTT
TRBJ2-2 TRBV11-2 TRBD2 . CASSSPDSGGVVGELFF TGTGCCAGCAGCTCACCGGATAGCGGGGGGGTCGTCGGGGAGCTGTTTTTT
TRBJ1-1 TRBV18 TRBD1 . CASSPLAGGGTLDTEAFF TGTGCCAGCTCACCATTGGCAGGGGGTGGGACATTGGACACTGAAGCTTTCTTT
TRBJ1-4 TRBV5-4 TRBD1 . CASSLPRGEKLFF TGTGCCAGCAGCCTTCCCAGGGGGGAAAAACTGTTTTTT
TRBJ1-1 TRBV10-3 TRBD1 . CAISRLGGDRRVLEAFF TGTGCCATCAGTCGGTTAGGGGGGGACAGGCGAGTACTTGAAGCTTTCTTT
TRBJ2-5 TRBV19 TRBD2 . CASSIDHAGGQETQYF TGTGCCAGTAGTATAGATCATGCGGGGGGTCAAGAGACCCAGTACTTC
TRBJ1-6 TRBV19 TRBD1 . CASSRTRPGQGASPLHF TGTGCCAGTAGTAGGACCCGACCGGGACAGGGGGCTTCACCCCTCCACTTT
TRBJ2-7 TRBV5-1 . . CASSLRVTGTYEQYF TGCGCCAGCAGCTTGAGAGTGACAGGCACCTACGAGCAGTACTTC
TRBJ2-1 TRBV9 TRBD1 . CASSVEPGGAYNEQFF TGTGCCAGCAGCGTAGAGCCAGGGGGCGCCTACAATGAGCAGTTCTTC
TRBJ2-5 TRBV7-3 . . CASSTGSGTQETQYF TGTGCCAGCAGCACGGGATCCGGGACTCAAGAGACCCAGTACTTC
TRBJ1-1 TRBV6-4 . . CASSVDKNTEAFF TGTGCCAGCAGTGTAGACAAGAACACTGAAGCTTTCTTT
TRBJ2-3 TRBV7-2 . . CASSLGDSTDTQYF TGTGCCAGCAGCTTAGGCGACAGTACAGATACGCAGTATTTT
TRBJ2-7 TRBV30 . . CAWSDRYYEQYF TGTGCCTGGAGTGACAGATACTACGAGCAGTACTTC
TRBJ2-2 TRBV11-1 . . CASTPGGGNTGELFF TGTGCCAGCACCCCCGGGGGTGGGAACACCGGGGAGCTGTTTTTT
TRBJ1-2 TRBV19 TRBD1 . CASSLQGAQGYGYTF TGTGCCAGTAGTCTACAGGGGGCACAGGGCTATGGCTACACCTTC
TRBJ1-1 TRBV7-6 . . CASSRQGWVTEAFF TGTGCCAGCAGTCGCCAGGGTTGGGTCACTGAAGCTTTCTTT
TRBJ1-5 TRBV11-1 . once CASSEQGSQPQHF TGTGCCAGCAGTGAACAGGGATCTCAGCCCCAGCATTTT
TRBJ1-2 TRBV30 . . CAWSVEAAAWGGYTF TGTGCCTGGAGTGTAGAGGCCGCAGCTTGGGGTGGCTACACCTTC
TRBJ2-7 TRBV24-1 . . CATSDPGREQYF TGTGCCACCAGTGATCCCGGGCGCGAGCAGTACTTC
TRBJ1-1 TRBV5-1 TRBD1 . CASSLGRQQGEAFF TGCGCCAGCAGCTTGGGCCGTCAACAGGGGGAAGCTTTCTTT
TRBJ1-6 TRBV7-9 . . CASSSRNSPLHF TGTGCCAGCAGCTCCCGAAATTCACCCCTCCACTTT
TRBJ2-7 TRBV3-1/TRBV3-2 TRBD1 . CASSPPGQTYEQYF TGTGCCAGCAGTCCTCCGGGACAGACCTACGAGCAGTACTTC
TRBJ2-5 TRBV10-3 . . CAISEGGHQETQYF TGTGCCATCAGTGAAGGGGGTCACCAAGAGACCCAGTACTTC
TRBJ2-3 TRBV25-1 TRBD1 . CASSFTGQGLVTQYF TGTGCCAGCAGTTTCACCGGACAGGGGTTAGTTACGCAGTATTTT
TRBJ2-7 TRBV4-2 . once CASSQALRTVKSYEQYF TGTGCCAGCAGCCAAGCCCTGAGGACAGTAAAATCCTACGAGCAGTACTTC
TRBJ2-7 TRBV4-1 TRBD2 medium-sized CASSQDSPGTSGYEQYF TGCGCCAGCAGCCAAGATTCCCCCGGGACTAGCGGGTACGAGCAGTACTTC
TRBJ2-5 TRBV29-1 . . CSVLEGQIETQYF TGCAGCGTTCTCGAGGGTCAGATCGAGACCCAGTACTTC
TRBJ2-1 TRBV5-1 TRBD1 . CASSLPGTGKAEQFF TGCGCCAGCAGCTTACCCGGGACAGGGAAGGCAGAGCAGTTCTTC
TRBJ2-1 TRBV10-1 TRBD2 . CASSELAGGRIDEQFF TGCGCCAGCAGTGAACTAGCGGGGGGGCGGATAGATGAGCAGTTCTTC
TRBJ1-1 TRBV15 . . CATSRDSTEAFF TGTGCCACCAGCAGAGATTCCACTGAAGCTTTCTTT
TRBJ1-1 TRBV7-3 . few CASSPGPQNTEAFF TGTGCCAGCAGCCCGGGACCCCAGAACACTGAAGCTTTCTTT
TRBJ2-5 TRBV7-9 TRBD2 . CASNKRASGAGETQYF TGTGCCAGCAACAAGCGGGCTAGCGGGGCGGGGGAGACCCAGTACTTC
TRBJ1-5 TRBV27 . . CASSFVGVDQPQHF TGTGCCAGCAGTTTTGTGGGAGTCGATCAGCCCCAGCATTTT
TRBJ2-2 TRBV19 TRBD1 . CASKTRTGNSAGELFF TGTGCCAGTAAAACTAGGACAGGGAATTCCGCCGGGGAGCTGTTTTTT
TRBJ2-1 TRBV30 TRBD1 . CAWSDRGNEQFF TGTGCCTGGAGTGACAGGGGGAATGAGCAGTTCTTC
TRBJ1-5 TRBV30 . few CAWSEGLGGPQHF TGTGCCTGGAGTGAGGGGTTGGGCGGGCCCCAGCATTTT
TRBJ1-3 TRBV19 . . CASSIGNTIYF TGTGCCAGTAGTATTGGAAACACCATATATTTT
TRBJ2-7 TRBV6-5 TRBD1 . CASSRSGQGLEQYF TGTGCCAGCAGTCGCTCGGGACAGGGATTGGAGCAGTACTTC
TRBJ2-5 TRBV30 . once CAWNRVEETQYF TGTGCCTGGAACAGGGTCGAAGAGACCCAGTACTTC
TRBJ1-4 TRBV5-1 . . CASSPFTGQQRGEKLFF TGCGCCAGCAGCCCCTTCACCGGACAGCAACGGGGTGAAAAACTGTTTTTT
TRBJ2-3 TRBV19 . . CASSIEDSSTDTQYF TGTGCCAGTAGTATAGAAGACAGTAGCACAGATACGCAGTATTTT
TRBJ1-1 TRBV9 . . CASSVVGGAASAFF TGTGCCAGCAGCGTAGTGGGGGGGGCGGCATCCGCTTTCTTT
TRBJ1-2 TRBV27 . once CASSLSRRQYYGYTF TGTGCCAGCAGTCTCTCTCGACGACAGTACTATGGCTACACCTTC
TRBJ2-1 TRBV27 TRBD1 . CASSLRTGYNEQFF TGTGCCAGCAGTTTAAGGACAGGCTACAATGAGCAGTTCTTC
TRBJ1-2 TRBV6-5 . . CASRLYQTRGGYTF TGTGCCAGCAGGCTTTATCAAACGAGGGGCGGCTACACCTTC
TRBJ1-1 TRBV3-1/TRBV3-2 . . CASSVVGGNTEAFF TGTGCCAGCAGCGTGGTCGGGGGAAACACTGAAGCTTTCTTT
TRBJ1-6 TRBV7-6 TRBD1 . CASSLADRVNSPLHF TGTGCCAGCAGCTTAGCTGACAGGGTTAATTCACCCCTCCACTTT
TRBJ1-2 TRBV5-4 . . CASSPGGGRNYGYTF TGTGCCAGCAGCCCCGGGGGGGGAAGAAACTATGGCTACACCTTC
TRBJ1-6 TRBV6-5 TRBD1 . CASSPRTGYNSPLHF TGTGCCAGCAGCCCCCGGACAGGGTATAATTCACCCCTCCACTTT
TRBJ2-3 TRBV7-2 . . CASSWGPFTQYF TGTGCCAGCAGCTGGGGACCTTTTACGCAGTATTTT
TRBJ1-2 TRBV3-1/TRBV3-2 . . CASSQVGTTSTF TGTGCCAGCAGCCAAGTGGGGACGACGAGCACCTTC
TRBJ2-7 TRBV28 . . CAYRDSRSYEQYF TGTGCCTACCGGGACTCTCGCTCCTACGAGCAGTACTTC
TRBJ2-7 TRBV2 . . CASSETTRIEQYF TGTGCCAGCAGTGAAACAACAAGGATCGAGCAGTACTTC